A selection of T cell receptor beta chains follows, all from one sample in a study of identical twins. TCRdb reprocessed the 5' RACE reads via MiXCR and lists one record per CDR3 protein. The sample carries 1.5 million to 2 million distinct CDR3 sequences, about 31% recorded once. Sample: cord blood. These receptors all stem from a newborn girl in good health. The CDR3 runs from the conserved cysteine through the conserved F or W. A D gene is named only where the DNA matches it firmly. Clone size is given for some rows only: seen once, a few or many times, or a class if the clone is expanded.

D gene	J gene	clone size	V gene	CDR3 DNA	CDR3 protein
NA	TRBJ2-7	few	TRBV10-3	TGTGCCCTCCTCGGGACTCCCTACGAGCAGTACTTC	CALLGTPYEQYF
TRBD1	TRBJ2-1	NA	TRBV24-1	TGTGCCACCGCAGATCGGGACAGGGTTTCAAATGAGCAGTTCTTC	CATADRDRVSNEQFF
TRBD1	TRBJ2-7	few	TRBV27	TGTGCCAGCAGTTCACCCGACAGGGACGAGCAGTACTTC	CASSSPDRDEQYF
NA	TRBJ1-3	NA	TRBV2	TGTGCCAGCAGTCCAACAGATATCCTTATAGACACCATATATTTT	CASSPTDILIDTIYF
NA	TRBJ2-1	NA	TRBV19	TGTGCCAGTAGTATTGGGACCTTAACTAACAATGAGCAGTTCTTC	CASSIGTLTNNEQFF
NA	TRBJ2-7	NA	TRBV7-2	TGTGCCAGCAGCCAAACCCTTTACGAGCAGTACTTC	CASSQTLYEQYF
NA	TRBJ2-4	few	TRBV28	TGTGCCAGCGTCTCCGGTAAAAACATTCAGTACTTC	CASVSGKNIQYF
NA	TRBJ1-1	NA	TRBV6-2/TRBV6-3	TGTGCCAGCAGTTACTCCAACATGAACACTGAAGCTTTCTTT	CASSYSNMNTEAFF
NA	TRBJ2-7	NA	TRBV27	TGTGCCAGCAGTTTAATCCGGGCGAGGGTCTACGAGCAGTACTTC	CASSLIRARVYEQYF
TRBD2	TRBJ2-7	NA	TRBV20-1	TGCAGTGCAGGTCCTCCGGGACTAGCGGGGCTCAATGAGCAGTACTTC	CSAGPPGLAGLNEQYF